These 25 T cell receptor beta chains share one sample of origin, sequenced in a study of blood T cells in healthy people across ages. A J-beta primer mix and a sample-barcoded 5' primer were used in a second PCR of about 7 to 11 cycles. TCRdb re-called the 5' RACE reads through MiXCR, storing one row per CDR3 protein. The data contain roughly 800,000 distinct CDR3 sequences, roughly 25% of them seen just once; the ten biggest clones take up approximately 3.7%. These data also featured in a second study, about T cells of mothers and their children.

Source material: blood. All receptors derive from a boy between 5 and 17 years old in good health.

This clonotype was found many times. This chain links TRBV11-2 with TRBJ1-3; D perhaps matches TRBD1 (5 bases). The CDR3 spans 14 residues. Trimming stripped 2 bases from V and 0 bases from J, with 5 bases between. Germline-derived CDR1 and CDR2 are SGHAT and FQNNGV. The CDR3 coding sequence is TGTGCCAGCAGCTTACAGGGCTCTGGAAACACCATATATTTT. Translation gives CASSLQGSGNTIYF.

The chain has TRBV9 and TRBJ1-2; D not certain. Germline CDR1 SGDLS, CDR2 YYNGEE. V was trimmed by 4 bases and J by 4 bases, leaving 17 bases between them. This CDR3 is built from 15 residues. The CDR3 bases are TGTGCCAGCAGCCCTAGGCCCTTCGCGGGCTATGGCTACACCTTC. Translating it yields CASSPRPFAGYGYTF.

Written as DNA, the CDR3 is TGTGCCAGCAGTTCCCGGGGACAGGGGCATCAGCCCCAGCATTTT. Its protein product is CASSSRGQGHQPQHF. This rearrangement joins TRBV27 to TRBJ1-5; TRBD1 aligns across 10 bases. The V and J ends lost 4 bases and 5 bases, in that order; junction bases with no gene match: 5. The CDR3 spans 15 residues. Germline values: CDR1 MNHEY, CDR2 SMNVEV (reference sequence).

This clonotype has a handful of counts. J is TRBJ1-4 and V is TRBV28; no firm D call. The ends were cut back, 5 bases at V and 3 bases at J, with 10 bases in the middle. This CDR3 comprises 14 residues. The germline V gene has CDR1 MDHEN and CDR2 SYDVKM. The CDR3 DNA reads TGTGCCAGCAGTCCGGGAGGGTCTAATGAAAAACTGTTTTTT. It is translated as CASSPGGSNEKLFF. Filled out from reference TRBV28 and TRBJ1-4, the complete variable domain reads DVKVTQSSRYLVKRTGEKVFLECVQDMDHENMFWYRQDPGLGLRLIYFSYDVKMKEKGDIPEGYSVSREKKERFSLILESASTNQTSMYLCASSPGGSNEKLFFGSGTQLSVL.

This clonotype has only a few counts. The J gene is TRBJ1-4, the V gene TRBV5-4, with D uncertain. V was cut by 0 bases and J by 7 bases, with 10 bases left in between. The CDR3 runs 14 residues. CDR1 and CDR2 from the germline V gene are SGHNT and YYREEE (reference sequence). Written as DNA, the CDR3 is TGTGCCAGCAGCTTGGAAAGGGCGGCTGAAAAACTGTTTTTT. Its translation: CASSLERAAEKLFF.

The J gene is TRBJ2-3, the V gene TRBV5-6; D remains unclear. Germline-derived CDR1 and CDR2 are SGHDT and YYEEEE. Trimming stripped 2 bases from V and 2 bases from J, with 9 bases between. The CDR3 spans 14 residues. The CDR3: CASSFARYTDTQYF. The CDR3, as DNA: TGTGCCAGCAGCTTTGCTAGGTACACAGATACGCAGTATTTT.

This clonotype was detected only a few times. This rearrangement joins TRBV4-1 to TRBJ2-2; 8 bases agree with TRBD1. The CDR3 length is 17 residues. CDR1 is MGHRA, CDR2 YSYEKL, per germline. V shed 0 bases and J 0 bases; nucleotides not matched to a gene: 3. The CDR3 nucleotides are TGCGCCAGCAGCCAAGATCCAGGGGGCGCGAACACCGGGGAGCTGTTTTTT. Translation: CASSQDPGGANTGELFF.

There are a few counts of this clonotype. This chain joins TRBV6-2 or TRBV6-3 and TRBJ2-7; 9 nucleotides line up with TRBD1. Trimming removed 0 bases from V and 2 bases from J; junction bases left unmatched: 8. CDR1 is MNHEY, CDR2 SVGEGT, per germline. The CDR3 runs to 17 residues. This CDR3 reads CASSYSVTGGAPYEQYF. CDR3 coding DNA: TGTGCCAGCAGTTACTCTGTGACAGGGGGTGCCCCCTACGAGCAGTACTTC.

CDR3 sequence (DNA): TGTGCCAGCAGTTACGGGGTAGGCTACGAGCAGTACTTC. This gives the protein CASSYGVGYEQYF. This chain joins TRBV6-5 and TRBJ2-7; D gene unclear. V lost 2 bases to trimming and J lost 3 bases, with 8 bases between them. CDR1 is MNHEY and CDR2 is SVGAGI in the germline V gene. The CDR3 has 13 amino acids.

In regard to this clonotype: A much larger clone lies one base from this, so it may be a read error. The rearrangement joins TRBV29-1 to TRBJ2-2; 8 bases line up with TRBD1. Germline assignment: CDR1 SQVTM and CDR2 ANQGSEA. The CDR3 sequence is 13 residues long. J lost 1 base, V lost 7 bases, and 2 bases had no gene match. The CDR3 sequence is CSAGTGNTGELFF. CDR3 DNA sequence: TGCAGCGCTGGGACAGGGAACACCGGGGAGCTGTTTTTT.

The CDR3 sequence: CASSPEVADYEQYF. Written as DNA, the CDR3 is TGCGCCAGCAGTCCAGAGGTGGCAGACTACGAGCAGTACTTC. The rearrangement uses TRBV5-1 and TRBJ2-5, with D hard to call. TRBJ2-7 explains the end of the DNA better; the J call may be wrong. CDR3 size: 14 residues. Germline CDR1 SGHRS, CDR2 YFSETQ.

This clonotype was counted once. The chain has TRBV12-3 or TRBV12-4 and TRBJ2-5; no clear D gene. The CDR3 extends over 14 amino acids. Trimming shortened V by 3 bases and J by 5 bases, and 13 bases separated the two germline ends. Here the CDR3 DNA reads TGTGCCAGCAGTTTGTACCCGATCGGGGAGACCCAGTACTTC. Amino acids: CASSLYPIGETQYF.

This chain uses TRBV19 with TRBJ2-2; no reliable D call. This CDR3 spans 10 amino acids. Germline lookup yields CDR1 LNHDA and CDR2 SQIVND (reference sequence). Between the trimmed V and J ends, which lost 9 bases and 10 bases, there was a span of 9 bases. The CDR3 reads CASSDTELFF. CDR3 DNA sequence: TGTGCCAGCTCTGACACGGAGCTGTTTTTT.

J is TRBJ2-7 and V is TRBV3-1; tentative D call: TRBD2 (6 bases). V dropped 2 bases and J dropped 4 bases, with 18 bases sitting between them. The germline V gene encodes CDR1 LGHDT and CDR2 YNNKEL (reference sequence). CDR3 size: 16 residues. Here the CDR3 DNA reads TGTGCCAGCAGCCAAAGATGGGGCGGGGATGGTTACGAGCAGTACTTC. This translates into CASSQRWGGDGYEQYF.

This chain joins TRBV28 and TRBJ2-5; possible D gene TRBD1, 5 bases. With the DNA end fitting TRBJ2-7 better, the J assignment may be wrong. The germline V gene encodes CDR1 MDHEN and CDR2 SYDVKM. The CDR3 has 14 amino acids. This CDR3 is CASSLIGAGYEQYF. Here the CDR3 DNA reads TGTGCCAGCAGTTTAATAGGGGCCGGCTACGAGCAGTACTTC.

There are a few counts of this clonotype. V usage is TRBV7-2 and J usage is TRBJ1-2; D is perhaps TRBD1 (6 bases). The CDR3 totals 17 residues. CDR1 SGHTA and CDR2 FQGNSA come from the germline V gene. Trimming pared 5 bases from V and 3 bases from J, leaving 22 bases between. For the CDR3, the DNA is TGTGCCAGCAGCCGCCCCCTTAGGGGACAACGGGACTATGGCTACACCTTC. Translating gives CASSRPLRGQRDYGYTF.

The table lists this clonotype with a few counts. The V call is TRBV9, the J call TRBJ2-2, with 9 positions matching TRBD2. Losses at the gene ends were 0 bases for V and 4 bases for J; bases not matched to a gene: 10. The CDR3 totals 18 residues. The germline gives CDR1 SGDLS, CDR2 YYNGEE. The CDR3 reads CASSVEDSGGASTGELFF. CDR3 DNA: TGTGCCAGCAGCGTAGAAGATAGCGGGGGAGCGAGCACCGGGGAGCTGTTTTTT.

To note about this clonotype: The junction departs from germline at one end; a sequencing error may be responsible. V gene TRBV15 combines with J gene TRBJ2-2, with a tentative D call TRBD1 (5 bases). The CDR3 has 17 residues. The germline V gene has CDR1 LNHNV and CDR2 YYDKDF (reference sequence). The CDR3 loop reads CTTSRDQWGANTGELFF. The DNA for the CDR3 is TGTACCACCAGCAGAGATCAATGGGGCGCGAACACCGGGGAGCTGTTTTTT.

The chain joins TRBV28 to TRBJ1-4; a possible D gene is TRBD1 (5 bases). Germline CDR1 and CDR2: MDHEN and SYDVKM. Trimming stripped 5 bases from V and 14 bases from J, with 12 bases between. This CDR3 spans 11 amino acids. DNA for the CDR3: TGTGCCAGCAGTAGCAGGGATGTGCTGTTTTTT. Translated, it gives CASSSRDVLFF.

The chain links TRBV7-3 to TRBJ2-6; possibly TRBD2 for D (6 bases). CDR1 is SGHTA and CDR2 is FQGTGA in the germline V gene. CDR3 length equals 17 residues. V was cut by 3 bases and J by 2 bases, with 14 bases left in between. CDR3 coding DNA: TGTGCCAGCAGCTTGTCCTCACGGGGGACTGGGGCCAACGTCCTGACTTTC. Translation: CASSLSSRGTGANVLTF.

This clonotype was counted between two and nine times. The V and J genes are TRBV5-1 and TRBJ2-3; 8 bases match TRBD2. The CDR3 has 15 amino acids. Germline-derived CDR1 and CDR2 are SGHRS and YFSETQ. J gave up 6 bases and V 3 bases, and 9 bases lay outside the gene matches. In DNA, the CDR3 is TGCGCCAGCAGCTCCTGGACTAGCAATGGGGATACGCAGTATTTT. This codes for CASSSWTSNGDTQYF. The full variable domain, completed using reference TRBV5-1 and TRBJ2-3, is KAGVTQTPRYLIKTRGQQVTLSCSPISGHRSVSWYQQTPGQGLQFLFEYFSETQRNKGNFPGRFSGRQFSNSRSEMNVSTLELGDSALYLCASSSWTSNGDTQYFGPGTRLTVL.

The chain is built from TRBV11-2 and TRBJ2-1, with a weak D call TRBD1 (6 bases). V was trimmed by 1 base and J by 0 bases, leaving 13 bases between them. The length of the CDR3 is 17 residues. Germline V gene lookup returns CDR1 SGHAT and CDR2 FQNNGV. The CDR3 reads CASSLVGGPTSYNEQFF. The CDR3 bases are TGTGCCAGCAGCTTAGTAGGGGGTCCGACCTCCTACAATGAGCAGTTCTTC.

In its sample, this clonotype was seen a few times. One junction end disagrees with the germline gene, perhaps due to a read error. The chain couples TRBV4-1 to TRBJ2-1; the D gene is possibly TRBD2 (6 bases). TRBJ2-7 matches the DNA end more closely, so the J call is doubtful. Per germline, CDR1 MGHRA and CDR2 YSYEKL. The CDR3 loop spans 17 amino acids. The CDR3 is CASSQGGGQVPTYEQYF. The DNA of the CDR3 is TGCGCCAGCAGCCAAGGGGGAGGCCAGGTCCCAACCTATGAGCAGTACTTC.

The chain recombines TRBV7-9 with TRBJ2-7, with D perhaps matching TRBD2 (7 bases). Trimming left V 7 bases short and J 5 bases short, with 15 bases between. CDR3 length: 13 amino acids. The V gene's germline CDR1 is SEHNR and CDR2 FQNEAQ (reference sequence). The DNA for the CDR3 is TGTGCCAGCACCACCGAGGGGGGGCACGAGCAGTACTTC. As protein: CASTTEGGHEQYF.

This clonotype was picked up a small number of times. The V gene is TRBV28, the J gene TRBJ1-2, with 11 bases aligning to TRBD1. The CDR3 is 15 residues long. With V trimmed by 4 bases and J by 6 bases, 7 bases remained unmatched. Looked up from germline, CDR1 is MDHEN and CDR2 is SYDVKM. The CDR3 loop reads CASSWTGGVFDGYTF. CDR3 DNA: TGTGCCAGCAGTTGGACAGGGGGCGTTTTCGATGGCTACACCTTC.